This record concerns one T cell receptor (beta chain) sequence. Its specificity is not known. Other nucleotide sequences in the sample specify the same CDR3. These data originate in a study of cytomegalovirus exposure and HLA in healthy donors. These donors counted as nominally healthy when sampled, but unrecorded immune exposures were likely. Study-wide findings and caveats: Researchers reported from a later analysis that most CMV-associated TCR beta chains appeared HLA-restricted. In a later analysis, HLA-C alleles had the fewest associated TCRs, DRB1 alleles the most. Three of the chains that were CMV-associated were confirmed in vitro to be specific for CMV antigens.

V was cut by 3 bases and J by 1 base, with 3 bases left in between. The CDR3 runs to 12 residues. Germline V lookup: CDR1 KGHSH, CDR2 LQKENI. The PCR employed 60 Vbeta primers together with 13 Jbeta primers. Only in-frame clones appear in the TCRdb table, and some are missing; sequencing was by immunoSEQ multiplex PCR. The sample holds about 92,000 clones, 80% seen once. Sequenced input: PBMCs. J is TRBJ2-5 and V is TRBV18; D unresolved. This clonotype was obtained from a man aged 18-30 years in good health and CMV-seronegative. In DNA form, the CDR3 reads TGTGCCAGCTCACCGAGCCAAGAGACCCAGTACTTC. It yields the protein CASSPSQETQYF.